This T cell receptor beta chain was captured by sequencing in a study of T-cell reconstitution after alpha-beta-depleted transplantation in children. During its preparation, the TCRbeta library received unique molecular identifiers. MiXCR was run by TCRdb on the PCR reads, yielding one entry per CDR3 protein. In the table there are fewer than 750,000 distinct CDR3 sequences, roughly a quarter of which are singletons. Unmatched junction bases numbered 7, after V lost 2 bases and J lost 8 bases. CDR3 length: 15 residues. The TCR comes from a boy younger than two with Wiskott-Aldrich syndrome, due to receive a stem cell transplant. This sequence joins TRBV12-3 or TRBV12-4 and TRBJ2-1; 9 positions agree with TRBD2. The source material was PBMCs, sampled before TCRalphabeta/CD19-depleted stem cell transplant. The CDR3 DNA reads TGTGCCAGCAGTTTAACGGGCGGGAGGGACCATGAGCAGTTCTTC. It yields the protein CASSLTGGRDHEQFF.